These T cell receptor beta chains were read from a single sample in a study of T cells in Graves' hyperthyroidism and ophthalmopathy. TCRdb called the multiplex PCR reads again in MiXCR, with one record for every CDR3 protein. The data show about 640,000 distinct CDR3 sequences, with less than 25% seen just once and around a third held by the top ten. The sequencing input was blood. Receptors were obtained from a man under 40 with Graves' ophthalmopathy. CDR3s include the opening cysteine and the closing phenylalanine or tryptophan. A D gene is named only where the DNA matches it firmly. Size tells how often a clone was seen (once, few, many) or the class of an expanded clone, and some rows leave it out.

V gene	J gene	D gene	clone size	CDR3 protein	CDR3 DNA
TRBV7-2	TRBJ2-3	TRBD1	-	CASSIRGQGLDTQYF	TGTGCCAGCAGCATACGGGGACAGGGGCTGGATACGCAGTATTTT
TRBV27	TRBJ1-1	-	few	CASMRQNTEAFF	TGTGCCAGCATGCGGCAGAACACTGAAGCTTTCTTT
TRBV12-3/TRBV12-4	TRBJ1-6	-	few	CASSPLGGHSPLHF	TGTGCCAGCAGCCCTCTGGGAGGGCATTCACCCCTCCACTTT
TRBV28	TRBJ1-4	-	few	CASSLNINEKLFF	TGTGCCAGCAGTTTAAACATTAATGAAAAACTGTTTTTT
TRBV6-1	TRBJ1-2	TRBD1	few	CASSWPGQGIYGYTF	TGTGCCAGCAGTTGGCCGGGACAGGGAATCTATGGCTACACCTTC
TRBV6-1	TRBJ2-2	-	-	CASTPEGTGELFF	TGTGCCAGCACCCCCGAGGGAACCGGGGAGCTGTTTTTT
TRBV3-1	TRBJ2-5	-	many	CASSLPGAPLQETQYF	TGTGCCAGCAGCCTCCCGGGAGCACCCCTCCAAGAGACCCAGTACTTC
TRBV6-5	TRBJ1-1	-	many	CASSYSKSNTEAFF	TGTGCCAGCAGTTACTCGAAGAGTAACACTGAAGCTTTCTTT
TRBV20-1	TRBJ2-3	TRBD2	-	CSASETSGTDMQYF	TGCAGTGCTAGTGAGACTAGCGGCACAGATATGCAGTATTTT
TRBV3-1	TRBJ2-1	-	-	CASSREYGEQFF	TGTGCCAGCAGCCGAGAGTACGGTGAGCAGTTCTTC
TRBV11-2	TRBJ2-2	-	-	CVSSLIPLVRVTGELFF	TGTGTCAGCAGCTTAATCCCTTTGGTACGGGTCACCGGGGAGCTGTTTTTT
TRBV29-1	TRBJ2-4	-	-	CSVELSLRHKNIQYF	TGCAGCGTTGAATTAAGTTTGAGACACAAAAACATTCAGTACTTC
TRBV20-1	TRBJ1-4	-	-	CSAMGLYKDEKLFF	TGCAGTGCTATGGGCCTCTATAAAGATGAAAAACTGTTTTTT
TRBV20-1	TRBJ2-7	-	few	CSASVRGPPYEQYF	TGCAGTGCTAGTGTTAGGGGACCTCCCTACGAGCAGTACTTC
TRBV3-1	TRBJ2-2	-	-	CASSRSQTGELFF	TGTGCCAGCAGCCGATCGCAGACGGGGGAGCTGTTTTTT
TRBV24-1	TRBJ2-1	TRBD2	-	CATSFPGLAGGPPYNEQFF	TGTGCCACCAGCTTCCCGGGACTAGCGGGAGGACCTCCCTACAATGAGCAGTTCTTC
TRBV3-1	TRBJ2-2	TRBD2	few	CASSTMGLEGELFF	TGTGCCAGCAGCACCATGGGACTAGAAGGGGAGCTGTTTTTT
TRBV7-8	TRBJ2-5	-	-	CASSPSLGGPSGQETQYF	TGTGCCAGCAGCCCCTCCCTCGGCGGGCCCAGCGGCCAAGAGACCCAGTACTTC
TRBV7-8	TRBJ2-1	-	-	CASTPRRDNEQFF	TGTGCCAGCACCCCGAGGAGGGACAATGAGCAGTTCTTC
TRBV7-9	TRBJ2-1	-	few	CASHPQDQEQFF	TGTGCCAGCCATCCGCAGGACCAAGAGCAGTTCTTC
TRBV30	TRBJ1-2	-	few	CAWRWEVMNGYTF	TGTGCCTGGAGATGGGAGGTGATGAATGGCTACACCTTC
TRBV12-3/TRBV12-4	TRBJ1-2	-	-	CASSLERRDYGYTF	TGTGCCAGCAGTTTAGAGAGACGGGACTATGGCTACACCTTC
TRBV4-3	TRBJ1-4	-	few	CASSQVLTWSEKLFF	TGCGCCAGCAGCCAAGTGCTTACATGGAGTGAAAAACTGTTTTTT
TRBV2	TRBJ2-4	-	-	CASSEGAGAWDIQYF	TGTGCCAGCAGTGAAGGGGCAGGGGCTTGGGACATTCAGTACTTC
TRBV5-1	TRBJ2-5	-	many	CASSPRLGETQYF	TGCGCCAGCAGCCCAAGACTAGGAGAGACCCAGTACTTC
TRBV4-2	TRBJ2-3	TRBD2	-	CASSPEPGLAGGADTQYF	TGTGCCAGCAGCCCGGAACCGGGACTAGCGGGAGGCGCAGATACGCAGTATTTT
TRBV20-1	TRBJ2-7	TRBD2	-	CSAHQGGSAHEQYF	TGCAGTGCCCATCAGGGCGGGAGCGCCCACGAGCAGTACTTC
TRBV7-2	TRBJ2-7	-	few	CASSHVGGSVEQYF	TGTGCCAGCAGCCACGTTGGGGGGAGTGTCGAGCAGTACTTC
TRBV3-1	TRBJ2-1	-	few	CASSHSQVSSSSYNEQFF	TGTGCCAGCAGCCATTCCCAGGTGAGCTCCAGCTCCTACAATGAGCAGTTCTTC